The present TCR beta chain was sequenced within a study of blood T cells in healthy people across ages. The CDR3 totals 17 residues. The V gene lost 2 bases and the J gene lost 1 base, with 17 bases spanning the gap. The germline V gene encodes CDR1 LGHNT and CDR2 FRNRAP. This clonotype showed up just a few times. Its antigen is not identified. Study results and limitations: While age rose, TCR beta diversity per million T cells dropped in a roughly linear way. Bulk PBMC profiling left naive and antigen-experienced comparisons inconclusive.

Alongside a J-beta primer mix, a sample-barcoded 5' primer served in a second PCR lasting roughly 6 to 12 cycles. CDR3-containing paired-end reads numbering at least 3 million came from each sample. Using its own MiXCR run on the 5' RACE reads, TCRdb lists one record per CDR3 protein. In the table there are about 800,000 distinct CDR3 sequences, roughly 46% of which are singletons. The receptor was derived from a man older than 75 in good health. The chain couples TRBV12-5 to TRBJ2-5; D may be TRBD1 (6 bases). The sequenced sample consisted of blood. In DNA, the CDR3 is TGTGCTAGTGGTTTGAATACTGCAGGGGAGACCCAAGAGACCCAGTACTTC. This codes for CASGLNTAGETQETQYF.